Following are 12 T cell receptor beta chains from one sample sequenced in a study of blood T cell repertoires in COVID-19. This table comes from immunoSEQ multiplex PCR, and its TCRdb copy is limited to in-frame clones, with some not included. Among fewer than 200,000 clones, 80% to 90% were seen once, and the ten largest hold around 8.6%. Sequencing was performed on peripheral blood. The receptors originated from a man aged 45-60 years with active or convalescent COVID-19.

In nucleotides, the CDR3 is TGCGCCAGCAGCCAAGAAACCTTATCTAAAGGCTACACCTTC. Protein: CASSQETLSKGYTF. The V gene is TRBV4-3, the J gene TRBJ1-2; D is unresolved. The CDR3 is 14 residues long. Germline assignment: CDR1 LGHNA and CDR2 YSLEER. Trimming left V 0 bases short and J 8 bases short, with 13 bases between.

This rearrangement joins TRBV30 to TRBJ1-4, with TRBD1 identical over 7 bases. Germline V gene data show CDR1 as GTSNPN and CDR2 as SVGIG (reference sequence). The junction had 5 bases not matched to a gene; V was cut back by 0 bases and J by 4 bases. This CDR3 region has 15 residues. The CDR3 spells CAWSVNRGHNEKLFF. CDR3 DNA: TGTGCCTGGAGTGTAAACAGGGGCCATAATGAAAAACTGTTTTTT.

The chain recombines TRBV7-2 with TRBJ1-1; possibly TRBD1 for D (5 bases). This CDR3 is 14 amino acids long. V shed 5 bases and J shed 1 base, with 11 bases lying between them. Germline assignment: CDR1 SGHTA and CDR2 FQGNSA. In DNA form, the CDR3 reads TGTGCCAGCAGCCCAAGACAGTCGAACACTGAAGCTTTCTTT. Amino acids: CASSPRQSNTEAFF. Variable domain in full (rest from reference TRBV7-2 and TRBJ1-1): GAGVSQSPSNKVTEKGKDVELRCDPISGHTALYWYRQSLGQGLEFLIYFQGNSAPDKSGLPSDRFSAERTGGSVSTLTIQRTQQEDSAVYLCASSPRQSNTEAFFGQGTRLTVV.

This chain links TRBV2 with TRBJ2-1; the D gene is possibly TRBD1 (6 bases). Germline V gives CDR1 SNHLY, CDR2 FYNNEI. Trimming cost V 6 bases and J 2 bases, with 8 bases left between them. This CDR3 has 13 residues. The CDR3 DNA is TGTGCCAGCAGACAGGGTCCCTACAATGAGCAGTTCTTC. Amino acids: CASRQGPYNEQFF.

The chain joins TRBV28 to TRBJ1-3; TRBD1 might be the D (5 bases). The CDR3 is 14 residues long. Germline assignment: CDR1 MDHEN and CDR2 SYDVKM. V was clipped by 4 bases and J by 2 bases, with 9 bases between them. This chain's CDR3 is CASSSQVAGNTIYF. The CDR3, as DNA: TGTGCCAGCAGTTCACAGGTGGCTGGAAACACCATATATTTT.

DNA of the CDR3: TGTGCCAGCAGTCTTACAGGGGGGGATTCGGCCCAGCATTTT. This encodes CASSLTGGDSAQHF. V gene TRBV2 combines with J gene TRBJ1-5; 8 positions agree with TRBD1. Trimming cost V 5 bases and J 11 bases; bases outside gene matches: 11. The CDR3 has 14 residues. Germline-derived CDR1 and CDR2 are SNHLY and FYNNEI.

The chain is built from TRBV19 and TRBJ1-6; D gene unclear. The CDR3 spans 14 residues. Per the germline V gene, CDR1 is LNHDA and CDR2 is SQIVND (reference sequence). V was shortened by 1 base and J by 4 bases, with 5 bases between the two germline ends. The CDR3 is CASSIGSYNSPLHF. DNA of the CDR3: TGTGCCAGTAGTATAGGGAGTTATAATTCACCCCTCCACTTT.

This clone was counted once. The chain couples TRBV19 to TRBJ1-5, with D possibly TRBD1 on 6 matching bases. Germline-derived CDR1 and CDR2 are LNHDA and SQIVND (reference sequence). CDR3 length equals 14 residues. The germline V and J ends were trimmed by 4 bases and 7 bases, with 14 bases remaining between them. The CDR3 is CASSTGQLWQPQHF. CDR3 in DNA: TGTGCCAGTAGTACAGGACAGTTGTGGCAGCCCCAGCATTTT.

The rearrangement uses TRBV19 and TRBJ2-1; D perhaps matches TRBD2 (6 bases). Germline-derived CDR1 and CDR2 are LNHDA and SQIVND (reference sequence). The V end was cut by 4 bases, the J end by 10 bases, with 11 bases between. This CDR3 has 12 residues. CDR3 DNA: TGTGCCAGTAGTAAGGGACTTCTGGAGCAGTTCTTC. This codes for CASSKGLLEQFF.

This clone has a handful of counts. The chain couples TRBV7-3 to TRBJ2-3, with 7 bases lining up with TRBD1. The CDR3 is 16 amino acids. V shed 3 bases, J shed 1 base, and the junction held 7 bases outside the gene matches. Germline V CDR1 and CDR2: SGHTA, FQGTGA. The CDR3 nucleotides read TGTGCCAGCAGCTTCCCGTCCGGACAGGGCACAGATACGCAGTATTTT. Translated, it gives CASSFPSGQGTDTQYF.

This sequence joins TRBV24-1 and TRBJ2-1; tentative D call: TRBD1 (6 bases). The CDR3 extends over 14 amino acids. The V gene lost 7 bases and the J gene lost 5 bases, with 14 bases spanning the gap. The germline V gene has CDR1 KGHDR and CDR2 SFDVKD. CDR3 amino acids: CATRLTGEDNEQFF. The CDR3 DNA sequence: TGTGCCACCAGATTGACAGGCGAAGACAATGAGCAGTTCTTC.

CDR3 nucleotide sequence: TGCAGTGCTAGTCAGATGTCAGCTGAAGCTTTCTTT. Protein sequence: CSASQMSAEAFF. This sequence joins TRBV20-1 and TRBJ1-1; D gene uncertain. Trimming cost V 3 bases and J 6 bases, with 11 bases left between them. Per the germline V gene, CDR1 is DFQATT and CDR2 is SNEGSKA (reference sequence). The CDR3 is made up of 12 amino acids.